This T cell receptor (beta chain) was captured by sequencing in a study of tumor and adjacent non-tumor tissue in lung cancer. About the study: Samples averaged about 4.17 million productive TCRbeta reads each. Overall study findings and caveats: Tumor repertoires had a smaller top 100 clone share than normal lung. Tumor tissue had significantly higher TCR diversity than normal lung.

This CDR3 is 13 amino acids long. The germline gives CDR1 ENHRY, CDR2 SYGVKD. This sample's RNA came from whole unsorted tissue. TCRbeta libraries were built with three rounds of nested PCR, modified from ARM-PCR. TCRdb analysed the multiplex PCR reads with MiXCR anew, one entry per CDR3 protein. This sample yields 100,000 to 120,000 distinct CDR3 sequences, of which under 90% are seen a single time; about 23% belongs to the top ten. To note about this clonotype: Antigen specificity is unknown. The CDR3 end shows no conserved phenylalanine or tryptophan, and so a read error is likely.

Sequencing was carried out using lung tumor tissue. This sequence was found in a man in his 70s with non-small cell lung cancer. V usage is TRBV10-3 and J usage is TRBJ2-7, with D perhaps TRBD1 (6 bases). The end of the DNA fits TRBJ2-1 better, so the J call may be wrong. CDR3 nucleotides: TGTGCCATCAGGGAAACAGGGTTCTACGAGCAGTTCTCC. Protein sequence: CAIRETGFYEQFS.